Below, 3 T cell receptor beta chains from the same sample are listed, as sequenced in a study of T cells after yellow fever vaccination. Via MiXCR, TCRdb re-called the 5' RACE reads, giving one row per CDR3 protein. Of approximately 300,000 distinct CDR3 sequences in the sample, about 8.7% are singletons; the top ten hold roughly 18%. Material: PBMCs, obtained on the day of the first yellow fever vaccination. The receptors here all came from a man younger than 35 who received the YFV17D yellow fever vaccine.

This clonotype was seen more than once but under ten times. This chain joins TRBV12-3 or TRBV12-4 and TRBJ2-2; 10 nucleotides align to TRBD2. CDR3 size: 15 residues. Trimming took 6 bases from V and 3 from J; bases not matched to a gene: 4. CDR3 nucleotides: TGTGCCAGCAGAGCGGGGGGGCTTTACACCGGGGAGCTGTTTTTT. This translates into CASRAGGLYTGELFF.

This clonotype was picked up many times. The rearrangement uses TRBV6-1 and TRBJ2-1, with D maybe TRBD1 (6 bases). This CDR3 spans 14 amino acids. CDR1 MNHNS and CDR2 SASEGT come from the germline V gene. V lost 6 bases, J lost 6 bases, and 15 bases lay in between. CDR3 in amino acids: CASSSGTLPNEQFF. The CDR3 nucleotides are TGTGCCAGCAGCTCCGGGACACTACCCAATGAGCAGTTCTTC.

Concerning this clonotype: Being one base from a much bigger clone, this may be a read error. CDR3 sequence reads: CATPQRYNEQYF. The CDR3 bases are TGTGCCACTCCGCAGCGTTACAATGAGCAGTACTTC. V usage is TRBV15 and J usage is TRBJ2-1; D is unclear. The DNA end favors TRBJ2-7, so the J call may be wrong. The CDR3 has 12 amino acids. Looked up from germline, CDR1 is LNHNV and CDR2 is YYDKDF (reference sequence).